This T cell receptor beta chain comes out of a study of blood T cells in healthy people across ages (dated by TCRdb to the mid-2010s). Broadly, across the study: In model experiments, template switching captured roughly one uniquely barcoded TCR beta cDNA molecule for every two T cells. The donors were split into four age groups: young (average around 15 years), middle-aged (over 35), aged (roughly 60) and long-lived (about 74). Donors of different ages were randomly distributed across sequencing lanes to avoid experimental bias. To track age-related changes in TCR beta repertoire diversity, the study relied on deep sequencing normalized with unique cDNA molecular identifiers. The study analyzed two additional independent replicas of 1 million unique cDNA reads from the same blood draw for two donors, one aged 18 to 30 and one aged 80 or older. The study at large found these results: Donor CMV infection status was unknown, potentially confounding age-related changes in expanded clonotypes. Conclusive comparison of naive and antigen-experienced compartments was prevented by the profiling of bulk unsorted PBMCs. As age increased, observed TCR beta diversity per million T cells dropped in a roughly linear way, and a significant reduction was already evident by age 40. Estimates of total diversity from one million sequenced T cells were regarded as lower bounds and underestimates. Compared with the aged group, the long-lived group had more naive CD4+ T cells, fewer expanded clones and increased TCR diversity, a pattern suggesting age selection. The percentage of naive T cells measured by flow cytometry correlated strongly with observed TCR beta diversity.

As regards this clonotype: Its antigen is currently not known. Nothing much larger sits one base from this clone, and base qualities are not available.

The method behind the library was 5' RACE. The instrument given in TCRdb is Illumina HiSeq 2500. The second PCR ran for roughly 7 to 12 cycles and used a J-beta primer mix along with a sample-barcoded 5' primer. A template-switch 5' adaptor carrying 12 random nucleotides introduced a unique molecular identifier onto each TCR beta cDNA molecule. Each sample yielded at least 3 million CDR3-containing paired-end reads. First-strand cDNA was synthesized from all RNA with the Mint cDNA synthesis kit, primed by a TRBC-specific oligonucleotide. All cDNA was treated with uracil-DNA glycosylase and then went through a first 18-cycle PCR with the universal primers M1SS and BC2_uni_R. The published analysis was carried out like this. For normalization, 1 million high-quality reads, each with a distinct molecular identifier, were randomly selected from each sample. Reads sharing molecular identifiers were discarded rather than binned into consensus sequences. MiTCR, with a Q25 quality threshold and the strictest error-elimination algorithm, was used for CDR3 identification, clonotype clustering and error correction. A nonparametric unseen species model with Euler transformation was used to estimate lower-bound total TCR beta diversity. TCRdb cleaned the public reads at Q25 with fastp, built clones with MiXCR and kept in-frame beta chains. Each entry is one CDR3 protein sequence, shown with its most common DNA and genes. TCRdb, rather than the study authors, made the V and J calls. Counted in this sample were 1.5 million to 2 million distinct CDR3 sequences; 28% of them appeared once. Of the sample, over 7% falls within the top ten clones.

The 39 donors, aged about 6 to 95 years, were systemically healthy Caucasian individuals from Russia. Roughly 10 milliliters of peripheral blood were drawn from each donor into EDTA-treated Vacutainer tubes. Ficoll-Paque density-gradient centrifugation was used to isolate PBMCs, with at least 7 million per sample. Total RNA was extracted from PBMCs with Trizol reagent, with at least 5.5 micrograms obtained per sample. For every donor, flow cytometry on a PBMC aliquot measured the percentage of naive CD45RAhigh/CD27high T cells. CDR1 and CDR2, per the germline V gene, are SGHRS and YFSETQ. Counted from cysteine to phenylalanine, this CDR3 has 13 amino acids. Kept here is only the CDR3 DNA, which spans 39 bases and is read in frame from base 1. Trimming leaves V shorter by 3 bases and J shorter by 5 bases, with the junction holding 3 bases beyond the gene matches.

The rearranged segments are TRBV5-1 and TRBJ2-3, and 7 junction bases match TRBD1. The TCR was taken from a woman in her 30s in good health. Material for sequencing was blood. The CDR3 reads as follows: CASSSTGQDTQYF. The sequenced DNA: TGCGCCAGCAGCTCGACAGGGCAAGATACGCAGTATTTT.